The 25 T cell receptor beta chains below were found in one sample sequenced in a study of blood T cell repertoires in COVID-19. Assay used: immunoSEQ multiplex PCR; TCRdb lists only in-frame clones, some missing. Seen here are tens of thousands of clones, 80% observed once, and the top ten hold 15% to 20%. The sample consisted of peripheral blood. These receptors all stem from a human donor in a cohort sampled during active COVID-19.

The gene calls are TRBV10-1 and TRBJ2-7; TRBD1 agrees at 8 bases. The trim removed 8 bases at V and 0 bases at J, leaving 9 bases unmatched. The CDR3 is 15 residues long. The germline gives CDR1 WNHNN, CDR2 SYGVQD (reference sequence). The CDR3 DNA follows: TGCGCCAGCTCCAGGGGGCACGGGGGCTCCTACGAGCAGTACTTC. Protein: CASSRGHGGSYEQYF.

The genes are TRBV5-5 and TRBJ1-4; 7 nucleotides line up with TRBD1. There are 14 residues in the CDR3. V was pared by 4 bases and J by 4 bases, with 4 bases of the junction left unmatched. The V gene's germline CDR1 is SGHKS and CDR2 YYEKEE (reference sequence). The CDR3 spells CASSPTGNNEKLFF. The DNA of the CDR3 is TGTGCCAGCAGCCCGACAGGGAATAATGAAAAACTGTTTTTT.

The chain carries TRBV28 and TRBJ2-5, with 10 bases fitting TRBD2. Germline loops: CDR1 MDHEN, CDR2 SYDVKM. The CDR3 sequence is 16 residues long. After removal of 5 bases from V and 2 bases from J, the junction contained 8 bases not matched to a gene. The CDR3 region has the DNA TGTGCCAGCAGTCAGTTAGCGGGAGGTTGGCAAGAGACCCAGTACTTC. Its translation: CASSQLAGGWQETQYF.

The chain joins TRBV7-9 to TRBJ1-6; weak D call: TRBD1 (5 bases). The CDR3 has 13 residues. V was shortened by 3 bases and J by 7 bases, with 7 bases between the two germline ends. Germline CDR1 and CDR2: SEHNR and FQNEAQ (reference sequence). The CDR3 region has the DNA TGTGCCAGCAGCTTTGACAGAAATTCACCCCTCCACTTT. Its protein product is CASSFDRNSPLHF.

This chain joins TRBV30 and TRBJ1-5, with D tentatively TRBD1 (5 bases). Germline V gives CDR1 GTSNPN, CDR2 SVGIG (reference sequence). CDR3 length: 15 amino acids. The V gene lost 2 bases and the J gene lost 1 base, with 12 bases spanning the gap. DNA for the CDR3: TGTGCCTGGAGTTTCGGGGGAGGGAGCAATCAGCCCCAGCATTTT. It yields the protein CAWSFGGGSNQPQHF.

The J gene is TRBJ1-1, the V gene TRBV6-1; D remains ambiguous. V lost 1 base and J lost 5, with 11 bases in between. This CDR3 spans 14 amino acids. The V gene's germline CDR1 is MNHNS and CDR2 SASEGT. The CDR3 bases are TGTGCCAGCAGTGAAGACCCTGAGGAGACTGAAGCTTTCTTT. It encodes CASSEDPEETEAFF.

The CDR3 sequence is CASSMTGRTTEAFF. The CDR3 DNA follows: TGCGCCAGCAGCATGACAGGGCGGACCACTGAAGCTTTCTTT. V usage is TRBV5-1 and J usage is TRBJ1-1; TRBD1 matches at 7 bases. The CDR3 covers 14 residues. Germline V gives CDR1 SGHRS, CDR2 YFSETQ. V was clipped by 4 bases and J by 4 bases; unmatched bases: 7. Full variable domain (remainder filled in from reference TRBV5-1 and TRBJ1-1): KAGVTQTPRYLIKTRGQQVTLSCSPISGHRSVSWYQQTPGQGLQFLFEYFSETQRNKGNFPGRFSGRQFSNSRSEMNVSTLELGDSALYLCASSMTGRTTEAFFGQGTRLTVV.

The chain couples TRBV4-1 to TRBJ1-2, with no clear D. V was cut by 1 base and J by 2 bases, with 8 bases left in between. In germline, CDR1 is MGHRA, CDR2 YSYEKL. This CDR3 has 14 amino acids. Here the CDR3 reads CASSQVLVNYGYTF. The CDR3 DNA sequence: TGCGCCAGCAGCCAAGTTCTCGTAAACTATGGCTACACCTTC.

V and J are TRBV6-5 and TRBJ2-3; TRBD2 matches 9 bases. The junction had 4 bases not matched to a gene; V was cut back by 6 bases and J by 3 bases. The CDR3 has 14 amino acids. Germline V gene sequence: CDR1 MNHEY, CDR2 SVGAGI. The CDR3 nucleotides are TGTGCCAGCAGGGGACTAGCTTCAACAGATACGCAGTATTTT. Amino acid sequence: CASRGLASTDTQYF.

The rearrangement joins TRBV28 to TRBJ1-2; 8 nucleotides agree with TRBD1. The V gene end was trimmed by 3 bases and the J gene end by 2 bases; junction bases not matched to a gene: 11. Looked up from germline, CDR1 is MDHEN and CDR2 is SYDVKM. This CDR3 spans 17 amino acids. The CDR3 is CASSLATGTGRNYGYTF. In nucleotides, the CDR3 is TGTGCCAGCAGTTTGGCCACCGGGACAGGCAGGAACTATGGCTACACCTTC.

The chain combines TRBV18 with TRBJ2-1, with TRBD1 identical over 10 bases. The CDR3 has 15 amino acids. Trimming cost V 5 bases and J 7 bases; bases outside gene matches: 8. Germline V gene sequence: CDR1 KGHSH, CDR2 LQKENI. CDR3: CASSDTGTGVNEQFF. Here the CDR3 DNA reads TGTGCCAGCTCAGATACCGGGACAGGGGTAAATGAGCAGTTCTTC.

The CDR3 sequence: CATRDTYNSPLHF. For the CDR3, the DNA is TGTGCCACCCGGGACACCTATAATTCACCCCTCCACTTT. V gene TRBV19 combines with J gene TRBJ1-6, with D possibly matching TRBD1 (6 bases). V dropped 10 bases and J dropped 2 bases, with 9 bases sitting between them. CDR1 is LNHDA, CDR2 SQIVND, per germline (reference sequence). This CDR3 comprises 13 residues.

This chain links TRBV28 with TRBJ2-7; a weak D match, TRBD1 (5 bases). Germline V gives CDR1 MDHEN, CDR2 SYDVKM. The CDR3 loop spans 14 amino acids. The ends were cut back, 2 bases at V and 7 bases at J, with 15 bases in the middle. This CDR3 reads CASSLVQGLGEQYF. The DNA for the CDR3 is TGTGCCAGCAGTTTAGTGCAGGGATTGGGGGAGCAGTACTTC.

The chain joins TRBV7-9 to TRBJ1-1, with 7 bases that match TRBD1. The ends lost 2 bases at V and 1 base at J; junction bases unmatched: 4. From germline, CDR1 is SEHNR and CDR2 FQNEAQ (reference sequence). This CDR3 comprises 15 residues. CDR3 DNA sequence: TGTGCCAGCAGCTTATCTACAGGGGCGAACACTGAAGCTTTCTTT. It encodes CASSLSTGANTEAFF.

The gene calls are TRBV7-2 and TRBJ2-7; 7 bases fit TRBD1. Germline CDR1 reads SGHTA; CDR2 reads FQGNSA. The trim removed 5 bases at V and 5 bases at J, leaving 6 bases unmatched. This CDR3 is built from 13 residues. This chain's CDR3 is CASSTGQTHEQYF. The CDR3 region has the DNA TGTGCCAGCAGCACGGGACAGACCCACGAGCAGTACTTC.

The chain links TRBV2 to TRBJ2-3; D not resolved. V was clipped by 4 bases and J by 4 bases, with 3 bases between them. The germline CDR1 and CDR2 sequences are SNHLY and FYNNEI. The CDR3 totals 11 residues. CDR3 sequence (DNA): TGTGCCAGCAGTGTATCAGATACGCAGTATTTT. Residues: CASSVSDTQYF.

V and J are TRBV5-4 and TRBJ1-1; the match to TRBD1 covers 9 bases. The CDR3 covers 14 residues. J was trimmed by 6 bases and V by 0 bases; bases with no gene match: 3. The germline V gene has CDR1 SGHNT and CDR2 YYREEE (reference sequence). CDR3 DNA sequence: TGTGCCAGCAGCTTGGACAGGGGGCAATCTGAAGCTTTCTTT. Protein sequence: CASSLDRGQSEAFF. The full variable domain, completed using reference TRBV5-4 and TRBJ1-1, is ETGVTQSPTHLIKTRGQQVTLRCSSQSGHNTVSWYQQALGQGPQFIFQYYREEENGRGNFPPRFSGLQFPNYSSELNVNALELDDSALYLCASSLDRGQSEAFFGQGTRLTVV.

The chain uses TRBV7-8 and TRBJ1-6; the match to TRBD1 covers 10 bases. Germline-derived CDR1 and CDR2 are SGHVS and FQNEAQ. J lost 1 base, V lost 5 bases, and 5 bases had no gene match. The CDR3 totals 17 residues. The CDR3 spells CASSPRTGGSYNSPLHF. In DNA form, the CDR3 reads TGTGCCAGCAGCCCGAGGACAGGGGGATCCTATAATTCACCCCTCCACTTT.

The chain employs TRBV7-8 and TRBJ1-5, with D perhaps TRBD1 (5 bases). Germline V lookup: CDR1 SGHVS, CDR2 FQNEAQ. Trimming took 6 bases from V and 1 from J, leaving 13 bases between them. This CDR3 region has 15 residues. CDR3: CASSPYRMSNQPQHF. CDR3 nucleotides: TGTGCCAGCAGTCCCTACAGGATGAGCAATCAGCCCCAGCATTTT.

V gene TRBV28 combines with J gene TRBJ2-5; D is possibly TRBD1 (6 bases). Trimming pared 4 bases from V and 5 bases from J, leaving 17 bases between. From germline, CDR1 is MDHEN and CDR2 SYDVKM. The CDR3 totals 15 residues. CDR3 nucleotide sequence: TGTGCCAGCAGTTCTCCCCAGGGGATTGGGGAGACCCAGTACTTC. Translated, it gives CASSSPQGIGETQYF.

The rearrangement links TRBV3-1 (or the pseudogene TRBV3-2) to TRBJ2-5; TRBD1 might be the D (6 bases). This CDR3 is built from 12 residues. CDR1 and CDR2 (germline): LGHDT, YNNKEL (reference sequence). The V gene lost 6 bases and the J gene lost 5 bases, with 10 bases spanning the gap. CDR3 sequence: CASSQTGETQYF. The DNA for the CDR3 is TGTGCCAGCAGTCAAACAGGGGAGACCCAGTACTTC.

This rearrangement joins TRBV6-2 or TRBV6-3 to TRBJ2-3, with D possibly being TRBD1 (5 bases). Germline V gene sequence: CDR1 MNHEY, CDR2 SVGEGT. V dropped 3 bases and J dropped 5 bases, with 15 bases sitting between them. The CDR3 length is 15 residues. The CDR3 loop reads CASSYPLPGRDTQYF. The CDR3 DNA reads as TGTGCCAGCAGTTATCCCCTCCCAGGGCGAGATACGCAGTATTTT.

This sequence joins TRBV18 and TRBJ1-6; 8 nucleotides agree with TRBD1. Germline CDR1 reads KGHSH; CDR2 reads LQKENI. V was clipped by 4 bases and J by 10 bases; unmatched bases: 9. CDR3 length: 15 residues. The CDR3 is CASSRPGGRRSPLHF. The CDR3 bases are TGTGCCAGCTCACGCCCAGGGGGCAGGAGATCACCCCTCCACTTT.

The chain carries TRBV5-1 and TRBJ2-3; tentative D call: TRBD2 (5 bases). The V gene's germline CDR1 is SGHRS and CDR2 YFSETQ. V was shortened by 0 bases and J by 3 bases, with 17 bases between the two germline ends. The CDR3 consists of 17 residues. The CDR3 spells CASSLDLRGLSTDTQYF. The CDR3 DNA reads as TGCGCCAGCAGCTTGGATTTACGCGGGTTAAGTACAGATACGCAGTATTTT.

This chain links TRBV3-1 (or the pseudogene TRBV3-2) with TRBJ1-3, with 8 bases matching TRBD1. The germline V gene encodes CDR1 LGHDT and CDR2 YNNKEL (reference sequence). CDR3 length: 17 residues. V gave up 4 bases and J gave up 4 bases; unmatched junction bases: 12. This CDR3 reads CASSRGNQGASGNTIYF. The CDR3 DNA reads as TGTGCCAGCAGCCGAGGAAACCAGGGGGCATCGGGAAACACCATATATTTT.